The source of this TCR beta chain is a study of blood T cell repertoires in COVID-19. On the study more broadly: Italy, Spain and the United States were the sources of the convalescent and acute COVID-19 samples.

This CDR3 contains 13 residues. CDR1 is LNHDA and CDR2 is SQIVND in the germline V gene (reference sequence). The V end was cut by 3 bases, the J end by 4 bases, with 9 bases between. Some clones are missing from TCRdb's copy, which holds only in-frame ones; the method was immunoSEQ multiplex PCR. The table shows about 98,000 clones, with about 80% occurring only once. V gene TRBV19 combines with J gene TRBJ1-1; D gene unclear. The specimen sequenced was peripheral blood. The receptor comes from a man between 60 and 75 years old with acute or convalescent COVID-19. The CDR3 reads CASSIISGTEAFF. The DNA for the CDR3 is TGTGCCAGTAGTATCATCTCGGGCACTGAAGCTTTCTTT.